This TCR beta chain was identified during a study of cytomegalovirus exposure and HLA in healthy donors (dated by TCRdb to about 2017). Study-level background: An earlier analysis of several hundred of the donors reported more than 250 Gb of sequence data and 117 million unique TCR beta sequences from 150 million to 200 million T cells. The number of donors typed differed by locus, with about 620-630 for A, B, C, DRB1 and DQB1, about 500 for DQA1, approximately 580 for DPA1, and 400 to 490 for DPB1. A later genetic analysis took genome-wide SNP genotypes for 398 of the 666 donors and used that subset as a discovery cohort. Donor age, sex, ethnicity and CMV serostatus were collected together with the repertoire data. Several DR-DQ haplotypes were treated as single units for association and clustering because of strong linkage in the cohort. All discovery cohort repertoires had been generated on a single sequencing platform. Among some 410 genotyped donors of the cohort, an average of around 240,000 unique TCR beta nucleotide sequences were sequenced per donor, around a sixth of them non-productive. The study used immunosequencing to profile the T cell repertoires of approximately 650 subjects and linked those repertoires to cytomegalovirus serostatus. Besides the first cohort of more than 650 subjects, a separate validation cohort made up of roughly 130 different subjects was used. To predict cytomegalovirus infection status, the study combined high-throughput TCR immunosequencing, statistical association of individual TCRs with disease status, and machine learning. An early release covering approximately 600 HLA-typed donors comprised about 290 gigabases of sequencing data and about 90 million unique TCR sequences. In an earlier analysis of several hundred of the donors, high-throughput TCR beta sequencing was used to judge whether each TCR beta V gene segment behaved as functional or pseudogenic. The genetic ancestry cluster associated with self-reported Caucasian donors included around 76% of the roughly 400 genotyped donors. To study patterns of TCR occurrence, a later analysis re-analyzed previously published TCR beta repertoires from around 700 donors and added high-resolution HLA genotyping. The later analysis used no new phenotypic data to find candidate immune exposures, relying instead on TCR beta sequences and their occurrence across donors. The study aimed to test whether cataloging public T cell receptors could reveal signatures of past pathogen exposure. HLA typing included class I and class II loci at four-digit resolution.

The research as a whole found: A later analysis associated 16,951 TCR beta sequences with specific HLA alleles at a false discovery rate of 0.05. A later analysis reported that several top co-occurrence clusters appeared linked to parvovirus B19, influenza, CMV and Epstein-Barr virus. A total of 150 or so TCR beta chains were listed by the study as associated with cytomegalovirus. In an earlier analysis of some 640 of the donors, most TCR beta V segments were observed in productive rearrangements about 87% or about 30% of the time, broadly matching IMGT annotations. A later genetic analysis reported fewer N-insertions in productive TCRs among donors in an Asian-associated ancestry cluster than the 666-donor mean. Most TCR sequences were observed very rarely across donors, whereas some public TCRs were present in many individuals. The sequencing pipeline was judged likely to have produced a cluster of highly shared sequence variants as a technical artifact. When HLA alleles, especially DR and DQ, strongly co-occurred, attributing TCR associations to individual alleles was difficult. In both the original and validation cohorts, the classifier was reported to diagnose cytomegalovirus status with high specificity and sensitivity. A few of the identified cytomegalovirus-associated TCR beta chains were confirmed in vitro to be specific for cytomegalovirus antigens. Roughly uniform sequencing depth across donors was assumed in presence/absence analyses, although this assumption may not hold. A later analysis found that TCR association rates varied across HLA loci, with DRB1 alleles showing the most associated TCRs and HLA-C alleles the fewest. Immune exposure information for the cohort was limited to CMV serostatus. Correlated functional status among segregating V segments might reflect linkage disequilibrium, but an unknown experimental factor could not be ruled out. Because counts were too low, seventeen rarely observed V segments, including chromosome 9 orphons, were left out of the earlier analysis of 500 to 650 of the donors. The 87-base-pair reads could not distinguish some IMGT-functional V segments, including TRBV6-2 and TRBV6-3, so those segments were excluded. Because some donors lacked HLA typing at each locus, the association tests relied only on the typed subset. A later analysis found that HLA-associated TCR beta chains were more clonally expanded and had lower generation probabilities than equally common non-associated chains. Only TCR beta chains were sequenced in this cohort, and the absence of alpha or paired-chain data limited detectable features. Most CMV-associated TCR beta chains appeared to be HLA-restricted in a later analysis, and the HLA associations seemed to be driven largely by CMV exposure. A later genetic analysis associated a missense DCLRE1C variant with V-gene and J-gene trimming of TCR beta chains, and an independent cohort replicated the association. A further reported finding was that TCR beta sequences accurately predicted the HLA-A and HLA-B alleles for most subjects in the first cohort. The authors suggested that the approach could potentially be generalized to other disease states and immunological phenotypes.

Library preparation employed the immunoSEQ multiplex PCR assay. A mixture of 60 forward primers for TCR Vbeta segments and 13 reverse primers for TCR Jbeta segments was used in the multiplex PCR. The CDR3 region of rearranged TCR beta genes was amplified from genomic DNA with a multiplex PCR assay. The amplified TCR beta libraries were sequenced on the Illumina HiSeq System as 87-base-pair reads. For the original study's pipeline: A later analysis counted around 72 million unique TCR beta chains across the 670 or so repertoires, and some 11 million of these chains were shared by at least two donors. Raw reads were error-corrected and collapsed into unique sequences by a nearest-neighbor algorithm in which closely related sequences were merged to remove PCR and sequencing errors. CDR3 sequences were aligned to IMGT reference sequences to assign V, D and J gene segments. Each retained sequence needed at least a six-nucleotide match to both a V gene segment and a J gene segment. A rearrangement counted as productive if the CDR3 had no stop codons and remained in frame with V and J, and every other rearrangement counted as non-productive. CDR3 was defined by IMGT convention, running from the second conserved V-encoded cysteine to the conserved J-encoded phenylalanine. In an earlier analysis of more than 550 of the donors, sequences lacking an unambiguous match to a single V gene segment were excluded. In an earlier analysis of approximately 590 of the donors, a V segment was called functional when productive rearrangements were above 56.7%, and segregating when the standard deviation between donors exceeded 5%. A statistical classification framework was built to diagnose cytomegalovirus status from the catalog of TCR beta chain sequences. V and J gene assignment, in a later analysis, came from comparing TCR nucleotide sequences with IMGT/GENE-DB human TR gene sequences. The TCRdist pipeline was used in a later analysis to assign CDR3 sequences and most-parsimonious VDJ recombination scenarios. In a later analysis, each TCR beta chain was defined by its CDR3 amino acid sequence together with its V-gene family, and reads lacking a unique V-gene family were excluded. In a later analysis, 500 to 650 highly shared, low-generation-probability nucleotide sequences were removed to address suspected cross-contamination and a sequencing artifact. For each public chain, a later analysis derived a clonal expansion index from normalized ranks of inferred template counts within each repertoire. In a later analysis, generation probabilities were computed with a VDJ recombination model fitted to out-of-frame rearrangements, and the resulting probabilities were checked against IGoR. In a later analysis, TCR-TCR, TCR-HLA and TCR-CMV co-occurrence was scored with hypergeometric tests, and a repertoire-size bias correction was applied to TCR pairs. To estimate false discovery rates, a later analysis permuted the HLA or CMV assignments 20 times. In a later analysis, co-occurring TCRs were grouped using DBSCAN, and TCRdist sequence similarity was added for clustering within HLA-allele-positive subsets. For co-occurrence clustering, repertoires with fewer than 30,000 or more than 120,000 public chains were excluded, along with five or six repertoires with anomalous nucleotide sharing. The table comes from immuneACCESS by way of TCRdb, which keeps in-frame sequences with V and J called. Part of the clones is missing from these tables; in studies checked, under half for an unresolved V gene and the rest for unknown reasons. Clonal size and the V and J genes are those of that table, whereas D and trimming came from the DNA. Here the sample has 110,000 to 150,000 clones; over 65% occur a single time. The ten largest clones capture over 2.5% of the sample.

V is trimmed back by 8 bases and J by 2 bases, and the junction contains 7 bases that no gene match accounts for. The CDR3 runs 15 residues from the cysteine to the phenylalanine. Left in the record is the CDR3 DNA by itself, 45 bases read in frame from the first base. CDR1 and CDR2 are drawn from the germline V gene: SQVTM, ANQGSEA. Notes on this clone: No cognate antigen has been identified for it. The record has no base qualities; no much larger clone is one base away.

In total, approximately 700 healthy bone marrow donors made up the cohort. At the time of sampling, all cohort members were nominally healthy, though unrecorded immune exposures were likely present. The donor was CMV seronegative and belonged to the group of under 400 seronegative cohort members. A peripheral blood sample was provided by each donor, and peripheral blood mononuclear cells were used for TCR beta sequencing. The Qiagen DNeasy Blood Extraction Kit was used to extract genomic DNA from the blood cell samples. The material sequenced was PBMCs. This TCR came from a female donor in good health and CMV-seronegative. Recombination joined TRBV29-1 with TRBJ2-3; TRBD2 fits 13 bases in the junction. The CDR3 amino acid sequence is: CSTWTSGGHTDTQYF. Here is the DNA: TGCAGCACATGGACTAGCGGGGGCCACACAGATACGCAGTATTTT.